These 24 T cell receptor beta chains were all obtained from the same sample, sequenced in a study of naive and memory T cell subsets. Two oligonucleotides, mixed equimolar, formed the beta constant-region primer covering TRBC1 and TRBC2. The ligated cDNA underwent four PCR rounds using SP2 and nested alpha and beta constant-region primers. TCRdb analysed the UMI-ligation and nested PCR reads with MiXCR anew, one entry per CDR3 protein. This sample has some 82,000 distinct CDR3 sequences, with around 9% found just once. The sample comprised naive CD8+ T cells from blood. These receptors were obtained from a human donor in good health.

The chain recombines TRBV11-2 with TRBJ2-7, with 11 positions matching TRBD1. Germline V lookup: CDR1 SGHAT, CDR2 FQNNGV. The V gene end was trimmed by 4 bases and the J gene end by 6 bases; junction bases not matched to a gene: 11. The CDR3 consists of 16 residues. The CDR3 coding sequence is TGTGCCAGCAGCTCCGGCCGCGGACAGGGGGCGCGCGAGCAGTACTTC. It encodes CASSSGRGQGAREQYF.

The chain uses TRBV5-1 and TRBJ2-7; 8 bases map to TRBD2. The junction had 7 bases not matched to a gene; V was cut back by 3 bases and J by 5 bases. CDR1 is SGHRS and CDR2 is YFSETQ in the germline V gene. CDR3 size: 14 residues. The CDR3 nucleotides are TGCGCCAGCAGCTCAGCGGGAGCGGTAAACGAGCAGTACTTC. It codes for CASSSAGAVNEQYF.

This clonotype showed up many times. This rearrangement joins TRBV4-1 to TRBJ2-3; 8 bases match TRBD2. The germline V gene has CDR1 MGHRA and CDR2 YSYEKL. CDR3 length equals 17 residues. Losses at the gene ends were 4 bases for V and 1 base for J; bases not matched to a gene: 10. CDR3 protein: CASSLGVAGPGTDTQYF. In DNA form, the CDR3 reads TGCGCCAGCAGCCTCGGGGTAGCGGGGCCTGGCACAGATACGCAGTATTTT.

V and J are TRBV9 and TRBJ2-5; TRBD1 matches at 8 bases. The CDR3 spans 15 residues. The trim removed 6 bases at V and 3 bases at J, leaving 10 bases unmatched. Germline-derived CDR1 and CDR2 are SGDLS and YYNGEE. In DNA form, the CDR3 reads TGTGCCAGCACCAGCCCCCCAGGGGGCGAAGAGACCCAGTACTTC. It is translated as CASTSPPGGEETQYF.

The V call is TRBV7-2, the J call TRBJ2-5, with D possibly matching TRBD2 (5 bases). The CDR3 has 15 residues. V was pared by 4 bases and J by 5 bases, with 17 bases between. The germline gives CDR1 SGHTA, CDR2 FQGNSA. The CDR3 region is CASSSKTASRETQYF. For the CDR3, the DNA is TGTGCCAGCAGCTCAAAGACGGCTAGCCGGGAGACCCAGTACTTC.

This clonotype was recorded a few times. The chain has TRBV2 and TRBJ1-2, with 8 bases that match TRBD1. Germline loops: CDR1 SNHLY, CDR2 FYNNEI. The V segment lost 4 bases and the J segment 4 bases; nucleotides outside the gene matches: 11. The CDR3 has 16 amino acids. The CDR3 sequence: CASSVSDRDSIYGYTF. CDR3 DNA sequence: TGTGCCAGCAGTGTCTCGGACAGGGACTCAATCTATGGCTACACCTTC. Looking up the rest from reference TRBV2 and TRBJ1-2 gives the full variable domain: EPEVTQTPSHQVTQMGQEVILRCVPISNHLYFYWYRQILGQKVEFLVSFYNNEISEKSEIFDDQFSVERPDGSNFTLKIRSTKLEDSAMYFCASSVSDRDSIYGYTFGSGTRLTVV.

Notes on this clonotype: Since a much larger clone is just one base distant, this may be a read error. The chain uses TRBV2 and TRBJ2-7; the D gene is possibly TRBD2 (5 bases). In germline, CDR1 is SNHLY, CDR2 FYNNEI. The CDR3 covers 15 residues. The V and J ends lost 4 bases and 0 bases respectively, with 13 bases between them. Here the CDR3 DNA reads TGTGCCAGCAGTGTGACTGGCGGGTGCTCCTACGAGCAGTACTTC. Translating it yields CASSVTGGCSYEQYF.

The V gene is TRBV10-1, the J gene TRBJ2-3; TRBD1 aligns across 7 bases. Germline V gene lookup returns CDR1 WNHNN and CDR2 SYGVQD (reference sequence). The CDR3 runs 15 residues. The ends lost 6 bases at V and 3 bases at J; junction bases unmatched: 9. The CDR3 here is CASRAQGCGTDTQYF. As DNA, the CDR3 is TGCGCCAGCAGGGCACAGGGGTGTGGGACAGATACGCAGTATTTT.

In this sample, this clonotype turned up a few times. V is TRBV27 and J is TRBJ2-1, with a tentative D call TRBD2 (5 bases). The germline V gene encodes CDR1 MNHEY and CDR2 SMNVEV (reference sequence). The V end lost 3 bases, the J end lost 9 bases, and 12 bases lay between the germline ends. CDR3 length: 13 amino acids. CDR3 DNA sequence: TGTGCCAGCAGTTTGGACGAGGGCGGTGAGCAGTTCTTC. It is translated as CASSLDEGGEQFF.

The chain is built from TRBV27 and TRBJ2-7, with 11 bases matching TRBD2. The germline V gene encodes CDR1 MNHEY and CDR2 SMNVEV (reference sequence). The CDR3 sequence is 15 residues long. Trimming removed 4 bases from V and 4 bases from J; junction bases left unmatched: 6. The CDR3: CASSSRLAGKYEQYF. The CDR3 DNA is TGTGCCAGCAGTTCCCGACTAGCGGGAAAGTACGAGCAGTACTTC.

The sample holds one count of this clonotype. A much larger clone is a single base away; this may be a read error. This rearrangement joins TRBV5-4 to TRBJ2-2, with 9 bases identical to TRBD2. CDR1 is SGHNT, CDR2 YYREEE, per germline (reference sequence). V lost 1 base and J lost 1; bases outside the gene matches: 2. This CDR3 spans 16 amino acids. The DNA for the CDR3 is TGTGCCAGCAGCTTGAAGCGGGGGGTGAACACCGGGGAGCTGTTTTTT. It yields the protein CASSLKRGVNTGELFF.

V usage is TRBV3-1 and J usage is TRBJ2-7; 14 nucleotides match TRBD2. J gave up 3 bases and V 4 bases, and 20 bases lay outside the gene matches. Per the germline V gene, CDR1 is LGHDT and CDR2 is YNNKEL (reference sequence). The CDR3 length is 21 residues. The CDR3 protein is CASSPGWSRVSGTSGSYEQYF. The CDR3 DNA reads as TGTGCCAGCAGCCCCGGTTGGTCCAGGGTTTCTGGGACTAGCGGGAGCTACGAGCAGTACTTC.

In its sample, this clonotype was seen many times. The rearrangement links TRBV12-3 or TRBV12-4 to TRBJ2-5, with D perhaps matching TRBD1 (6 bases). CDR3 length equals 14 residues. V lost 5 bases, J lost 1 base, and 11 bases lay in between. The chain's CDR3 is CASSPSGVQETQYF. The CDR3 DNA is TGTGCCAGCAGTCCCTCAGGGGTCCAAGAGACCCAGTACTTC.

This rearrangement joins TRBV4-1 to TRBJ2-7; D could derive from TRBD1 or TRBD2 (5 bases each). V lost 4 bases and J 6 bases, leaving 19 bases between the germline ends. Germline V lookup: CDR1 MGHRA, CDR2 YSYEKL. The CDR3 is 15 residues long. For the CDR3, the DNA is TGCGCCAGCAGCCTCCGAAGCTCCGGGACCGGCGAGCAGTACTTC. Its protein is CASSLRSSGTGEQYF.

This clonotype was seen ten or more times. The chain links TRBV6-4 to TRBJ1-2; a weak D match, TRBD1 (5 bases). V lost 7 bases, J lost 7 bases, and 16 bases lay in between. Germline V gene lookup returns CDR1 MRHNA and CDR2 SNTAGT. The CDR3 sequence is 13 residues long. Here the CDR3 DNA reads TGTGCCAGCATAGCGGGGGTTGCCTCTGGCTACACCTTC. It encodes CASIAGVASGYTF.

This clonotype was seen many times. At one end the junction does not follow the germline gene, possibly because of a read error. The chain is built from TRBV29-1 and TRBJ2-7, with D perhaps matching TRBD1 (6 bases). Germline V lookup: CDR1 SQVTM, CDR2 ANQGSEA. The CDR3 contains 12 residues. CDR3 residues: CSAETGYGEQYF. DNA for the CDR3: TGCAGCGCTGAAACAGGGTATGGCGAGCAGTACTTC.

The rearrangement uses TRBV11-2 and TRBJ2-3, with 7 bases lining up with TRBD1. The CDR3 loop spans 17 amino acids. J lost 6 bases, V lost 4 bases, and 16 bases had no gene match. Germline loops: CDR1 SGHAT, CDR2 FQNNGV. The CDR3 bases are TGTGCCAGCAGCTCGCCCGGGACAGCTAGCCGTATCGATACGCAGTATTTT. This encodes CASSSPGTASRIDTQYF.

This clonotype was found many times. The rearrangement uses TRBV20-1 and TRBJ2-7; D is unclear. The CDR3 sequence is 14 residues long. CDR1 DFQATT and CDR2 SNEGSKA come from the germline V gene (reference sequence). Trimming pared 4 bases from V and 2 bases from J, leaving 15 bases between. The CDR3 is CSANPRAPTYEQYF. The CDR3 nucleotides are TGCAGTGCTAACCCTAGGGCGCCAACCTACGAGCAGTACTTC.

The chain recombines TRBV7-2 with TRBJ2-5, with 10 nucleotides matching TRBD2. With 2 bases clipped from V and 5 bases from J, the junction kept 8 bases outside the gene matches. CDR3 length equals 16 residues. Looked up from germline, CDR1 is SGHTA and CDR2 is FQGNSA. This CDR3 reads CASSLLSSGSRETQYF. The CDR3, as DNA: TGTGCCAGCAGCTTACTGTCTAGCGGGAGTCGGGAGACCCAGTACTTC.

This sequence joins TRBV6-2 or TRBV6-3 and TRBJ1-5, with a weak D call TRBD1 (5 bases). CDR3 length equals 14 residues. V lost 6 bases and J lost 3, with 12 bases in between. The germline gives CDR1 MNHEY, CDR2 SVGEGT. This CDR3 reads CASSRGRINQPQHF. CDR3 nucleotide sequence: TGTGCCAGCAGCCGGGGACGGATCAATCAGCCCCAGCATTTT.

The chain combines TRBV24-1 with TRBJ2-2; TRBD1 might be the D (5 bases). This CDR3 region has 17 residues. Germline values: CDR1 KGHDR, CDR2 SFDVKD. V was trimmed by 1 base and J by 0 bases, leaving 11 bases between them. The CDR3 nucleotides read TGTGCCACCAGTGATTTCGAAGACAGAACGAACACCGGGGAGCTGTTTTTT. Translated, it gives CATSDFEDRTNTGELFF.

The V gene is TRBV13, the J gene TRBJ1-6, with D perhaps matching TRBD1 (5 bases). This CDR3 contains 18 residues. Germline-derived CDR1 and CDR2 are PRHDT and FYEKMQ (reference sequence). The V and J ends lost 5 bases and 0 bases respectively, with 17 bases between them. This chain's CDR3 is CASSGTEKSSSYNSPLHF. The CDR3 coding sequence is TGTGCCAGCAGCGGGACTGAAAAATCGAGCTCCTATAATTCACCCCTCCACTTT. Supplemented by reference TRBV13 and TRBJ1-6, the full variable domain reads AAGVIQSPRHLIKEKRETATLKCYPIPRHDTVYWYQQGPGQDPQFLISFYEKMQSDKGSIPDRFSAQQFSDYHSELNMSSLELGDSALYFCASSGTEKSSSYNSPLHFGNGTRLTVT.

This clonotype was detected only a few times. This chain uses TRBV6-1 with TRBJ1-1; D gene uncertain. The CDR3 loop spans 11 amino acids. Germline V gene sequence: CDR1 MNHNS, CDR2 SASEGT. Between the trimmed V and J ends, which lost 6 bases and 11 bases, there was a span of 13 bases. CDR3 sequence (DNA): TGTGCCAGCAGGAGAGGAAGGGATGCTTTCTTT. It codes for CASRRGRDAFF.

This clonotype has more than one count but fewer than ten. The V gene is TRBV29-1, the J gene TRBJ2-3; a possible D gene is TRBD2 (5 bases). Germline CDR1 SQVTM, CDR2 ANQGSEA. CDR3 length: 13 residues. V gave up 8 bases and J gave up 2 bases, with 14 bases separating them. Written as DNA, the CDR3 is TGCAGCATTCTTACCGGGATCACAGATACGCAGTATTTT. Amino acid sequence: CSILTGITDTQYF.